The 8 T cell receptor beta chains below were found in one sample sequenced in a study of blood T cells in healthy people across ages. Primed by a sample-barcoded 5' primer and a J-beta primer mix, a second PCR proceeded for about 6 to 11 cycles. One entry per CDR3 protein results from TCRdb running MiXCR on the 5' RACE reads. Of roughly 800,000 distinct CDR3 sequences in the sample, nearly 60% are singletons; the top ten hold roughly 20%. The sequenced sample was blood. The receptors shown here come from a man younger than 40 in good health.

In its sample, this clonotype was seen a few times. V and J are TRBV11-2 and TRBJ2-3; TRBD1 agrees at 7 bases. The germline CDR1 and CDR2 sequences are SGHAT and FQNNGV. J was trimmed by 3 bases and V by 5 bases; bases with no gene match: 5. The CDR3 is made up of 14 amino acids. The CDR3: CASSIQGFTDTQYF. DNA of the CDR3: TGTGCCAGCAGCATACAGGGGTTTACAGATACGCAGTATTTT.

This chain uses TRBV28 with TRBJ2-1, with 7 bases matching TRBD2. Germline CDR1 MDHEN, CDR2 SYDVKM. This CDR3 region has 16 residues. V lost 6 bases, J lost 2 bases, and 10 bases stayed unmatched. This chain's CDR3 is CASRLTSVRPYNEQFF. The CDR3 DNA reads TGTGCCAGCAGACTAACTAGCGTAAGACCCTACAATGAGCAGTTCTTC.

V is TRBV20-1 and J is TRBJ2-5; D might be TRBD1 (6 bases). This CDR3 is built from 11 residues. Germline V gene lookup returns CDR1 DFQATT and CDR2 SNEGSKA (reference sequence). The CDR3 DNA reads as TGCAGCCCCGAGCAGGGGGAGACCCAGTACTTC. Translated: CSPEQGETQYF.

The J gene is TRBJ1-2, the V gene TRBV7-9, with 8 bases fitting TRBD1. The CDR3 sequence is 14 residues long. J gave up 3 bases and V 5 bases, and 5 bases lay outside the gene matches. Per germline, CDR1 SEHNR and CDR2 FQNEAQ (reference sequence). In DNA form, the CDR3 reads TGTGCCAGCAGCCGACAGGGGACGTACTATGGCTACACCTTC. As protein: CASSRQGTYYGYTF.

On this clonotype itself: This clone may be a read error of a much larger clone one base away. The genes are TRBV9 and TRBJ1-4; 12 bases are shared with TRBD1. CDR1 and CDR2 (germline): SGDLS, YYNGEE. This CDR3 region has 18 residues. V was pared by 3 bases and J by 8 bases, with 14 bases of the junction left unmatched. The CDR3 bases are TGTGCCAGCAGCGCCTTCGGGACAGGGGGCGCCCAGGTCGAAAAACTGTTTTTT. It encodes CASSAFGTGGAQVEKLFF. The complete variable domain, with remaining parts taken from reference TRBV9 and TRBJ1-4, reads DSGVTQTPKHLITATGQRVTLRCSPRSGDLSVYWYQQSLDQGLQFLIQYYNGEERAKGNILERFSAQQFPDLHSELNLSSLELGDSALYFCASSAFGTGGAQVEKLFFGSGTQLSVL.

The chain combines TRBV15 with TRBJ2-7; D not certain. The V gene lost 5 bases and the J gene lost 0 bases, with 8 bases spanning the gap. Germline values: CDR1 LNHNV, CDR2 YYDKDF (reference sequence). CDR3 length: 13 amino acids. The DNA of the CDR3 is TGTGCCACCAGCTACGGATTCTCCTACGAGCAGTACTTC. It encodes CATSYGFSYEQYF. The variable domain in full, with the rest retrieved from reference TRBV15 and TRBJ2-7, is DAMVIQNPRYQVTQFGKPVTLSCSQTLNHNVMYWYQQKSSQAPKLLFHYYDKDFNNEADTPDNFQSRRPNTSFCFLDIRSPGLGDTAMYLCATSYGFSYEQYFGPGTRLTVT.

This clonotype has just a few counts. The V gene is TRBV20-1, the J gene TRBJ1-1, with 7 nucleotides matching TRBD1. The CDR3 spans 14 residues. The germline V gene has CDR1 DFQATT and CDR2 SNEGSKA (reference sequence). The CDR3, as DNA: TGCAGCACCCAGCAAGGGACAGCGAACACTGAAGCTTTCTTT. Protein product: CSTQQGTANTEAFF.

J is TRBJ2-1 and V is TRBV7-2; 7 nucleotides align to TRBD1. The CDR3 runs to 15 residues. V was pared by 2 bases and J by 5 bases, with 6 bases of the junction left unmatched. Germline V CDR1 and CDR2: SGHTA, FQGNSA. The CDR3 loop reads CASSLMGQPHNEQFF. CDR3 coding DNA: TGTGCCAGCAGCTTAATGGGACAGCCACACAATGAGCAGTTCTTC.